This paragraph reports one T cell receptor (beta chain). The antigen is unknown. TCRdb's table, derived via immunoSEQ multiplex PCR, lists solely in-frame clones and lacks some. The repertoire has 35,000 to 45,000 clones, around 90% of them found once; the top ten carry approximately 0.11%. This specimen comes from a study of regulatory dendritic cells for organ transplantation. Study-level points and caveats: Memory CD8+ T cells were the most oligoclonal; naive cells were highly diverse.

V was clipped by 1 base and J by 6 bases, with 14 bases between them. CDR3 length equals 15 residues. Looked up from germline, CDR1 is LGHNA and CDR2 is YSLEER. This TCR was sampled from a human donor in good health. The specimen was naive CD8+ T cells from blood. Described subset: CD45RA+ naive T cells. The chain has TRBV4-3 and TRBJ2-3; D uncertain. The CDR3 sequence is CASSQASITLDTQYF. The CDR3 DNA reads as TGCGCCAGCAGCCAAGCTAGTATCACCTTGGATACGCAGTATTTT.